These 10 T cell receptor beta chains originate from one sample sequenced in a study of T cell repertoires in cytomegalovirus infection (dated 2019 in TCRdb). The sequencing machine was an Illumina HiSeq 1500. TCRdb trimmed public reads at Q25 via fastp, called clones via MiXCR and kept in-frame beta chains. Under each unique CDR3 protein, matching rows form one entry showing the most common genes and DNA. The sample data list approximately 630,000 distinct CDR3 sequences, and roughly 26% of these were observed just once. The ten top clones hold under 8.5% of the sample. Material: CD8+ T cells from PBMCs. These receptors all stem from a human donor in good health (CMV status not recorded). Some clones in this sample may be carry-over from other donors' samples.

This clonotype has at least ten counts. This sequence joins TRBV29-1 and TRBJ2-2, with D possibly being TRBD1 (5 bases). The CDR3 spans 13 residues. Germline CDR1 is SQVTM and CDR2 is ANQGSEA. Between the trimmed V and J ends, which lost 0 bases and 3 bases, there was a span of 5 bases. The CDR3 bases are TGCAGCGTTGAAGAAGGGGACACCGGGGAGCTGTTTTTT. Its translation is CSVEEGDTGELFF.

The genes are TRBV28 and TRBJ2-1, with 7 bases aligning to TRBD1. After removal of 5 bases from V and 2 bases from J, the junction contained 6 bases not matched to a gene. The V gene's germline CDR1 is MDHEN and CDR2 SYDVKM. The CDR3 sequence is 15 residues long. CDR3 bases: TGTGCCAGCAGTGCCGGGACAGCGCCCTACAATGAGCAGTTCTTC. Encoded protein: CASSAGTAPYNEQFF.

The rearrangement links TRBV5-5 to TRBJ2-7, with D unclear. The CDR3 spans 16 residues. The germline V and J ends were trimmed by 0 bases and 2 bases, with 15 bases remaining between them. CDR1 is SGHKS and CDR2 is YYEKEE in the germline V gene (reference sequence). CDR3: CASSLEGLGPPYEQYV. CDR3 coding DNA: TGTGCCAGCAGCTTGGAGGGATTGGGCCCTCCCTACGAGCAGTACGTC.

Only a few counts were recorded for this clonotype. The chain recombines TRBV7-9 with TRBJ2-1, with TRBD2 matching over 9 bases. CDR1 is SEHNR, CDR2 FQNEAQ, per germline (reference sequence). The CDR3 loop spans 15 amino acids. V shed 3 bases and J 8 bases; nucleotides not matched to a gene: 8. The CDR3 loop reads CASSLKAGGPDEQFF. DNA for the CDR3: TGTGCCAGCAGCTTGAAAGCGGGGGGCCCCGATGAGCAGTTCTTC.

V and J are TRBV7-9 and TRBJ1-2; weak D call: TRBD1 (5 bases). The CDR3 contains 12 residues. The V gene lost 10 bases and the J gene lost 6 bases, with 15 bases spanning the gap. The germline gives CDR1 SEHNR, CDR2 FQNEAQ (reference sequence). CDR3 residues: CAIKAGVNGYTF. CDR3 nucleotide sequence: TGTGCCATAAAAGCGGGGGTTAATGGCTACACCTTC. The full variable domain, with the rest looked up from reference TRBV7-9 and TRBJ1-2, is DTGVSQNPRHKITKRGQNVTFRCDPISEHNRLYWYRQTLGQGPEFLTYFQNEAQLEKSRLLSDRFSAERPKGSFSTLEIQRTEQGDSAMYLCAIKAGVNGYTFGSGTRLTVV.

This clonotype was recorded a few times. The J gene is TRBJ2-2, the V gene TRBV10-3; D is possibly TRBD2 (6 bases). Germline CDR1 ENHRY, CDR2 SYGVKD. The CDR3 extends over 13 amino acids. With 11 bases removed from V and 5 bases from J, the gap between germline ends came to 15 bases. For the CDR3, the DNA is TGTGCCCATGGGACGGGGGAAACCGGGGAGCTGTTTTTT. Protein product: CAHGTGETGELFF.

The gene calls are TRBV20-1 and TRBJ1-2; possible D gene TRBD1, 5 bases. The CDR3 is 13 residues long. Deletions cut 2 bases from V and 5 bases from J, with 12 bases between. CDR1 DFQATT and CDR2 SNEGSKA come from the germline V gene (reference sequence). The CDR3 is CSARHGTDYGYTF. CDR3 sequence (DNA): TGCAGTGCTAGACATGGGACGGATTATGGCTACACCTTC.

The chain uses TRBV24-1 and TRBJ2-1; 7 bases map to TRBD2. This CDR3 spans 17 amino acids. V lost 12 bases to trimming and J lost 4 bases; unmatched junction nucleotides: 20. In germline, CDR1 is KGHDR, CDR2 SFDVKD. CDR3 in amino acids: CAATRVRAGVRYNEQFF. In DNA, the CDR3 is TGTGCCGCCACAAGGGTAAGGGCGGGGGTGCGTTACAATGAGCAGTTCTTC.

This clonotype has more than one count but fewer than ten. The chain combines TRBV29-1 with TRBJ1-2; D is ambiguous. V lost 4 bases and J 4 bases, leaving 19 bases between the germline ends. CDR3 length: 15 amino acids. Germline assignment: CDR1 SQVTM and CDR2 ANQGSEA. The CDR3 DNA reads TGCAGCGTTGTTTTTAAAGTAGAGGCGTTCTATGGCTACACCTTC. Protein: CSVVFKVEAFYGYTF.

This clonotype was observed at least ten times. V gene TRBV7-9 combines with J gene TRBJ1-2; D is unresolved. The ends were cut back, 5 bases at V and 4 bases at J, with 17 bases in the middle. The CDR3 runs to 15 residues. The germline CDR1 and CDR2 sequences are SEHNR and FQNEAQ (reference sequence). The CDR3 DNA is TGTGCCAGCAGCCTGGGGTTTGAAACGACCTATGGCTACACCTTC. This translates into CASSLGFETTYGYTF. Combining the CDR3 with reference TRBV7-9 and TRBJ1-2 gives the whole variable domain DTGVSQNPRHKITKRGQNVTFRCDPISEHNRLYWYRQTLGQGPEFLTYFQNEAQLEKSRLLSDRFSAERPKGSFSTLEIQRTEQGDSAMYLCASSLGFETTYGYTFGSGTRLTVV.